This entry describes one T cell receptor beta chain. Its target is not known. Libraries were prepared by immunoSEQ multiplex PCR; TCRdb keeps only in-frame clonotypes and omits some of them. The table has under 200,000 clones, around 89% seen once. The data derive from a study of T cell responses to AZD1222 COVID-19 vaccine. Findings and caveats of the study: Clonal diversity may have been underestimated, and the donors were mostly white British, with more females than males. A rise in Spike-specific TCR breadth and depth followed two AZD1222 doses.

The source is an adult who received the AZD1222 COVID-19 vaccine. The sample was peripheral blood, taken 28 days after the second AZD1222 dose.

CDR3 sequence: CASSEGLGAYEQYF. The CDR3 nucleotides are TGTGCCAGCAGTGAGGGACTAGGGGCCTACGAGCAGTACTTC. The chain employs TRBV2 and TRBJ2-7, with 8 bases lining up with TRBD2. Germline V gene data show CDR1 as SNHLY and CDR2 as FYNNEI. This CDR3 has 14 residues. The V gene end was trimmed by 3 bases and the J gene end by 2 bases; junction bases not matched to a gene: 3.